The clone carrying this T cell receptor beta chain came up once. The data were obtained in a study of blood T cell repertoires in COVID-19. Measured with immunoSEQ multiplex PCR; TCRdb has only the in-frame clones, and not every one. The data show roughly 250,000 clones, with about 90% seen just once and approximately 2% held by the top ten. The CDR3 contains 16 residues. Germline loops: CDR1 SGHRS, CDR2 YFSETQ. The V end lost 6 bases, the J end lost 1 base, and 17 bases lay between the germline ends. The rearrangement links TRBV5-1 to TRBJ2-1; TRBD2 might be the D (6 bases). The sample consisted of PBMCs or T cells enriched from blood (not recorded which). The sequence was obtained from a woman aged 18-29 years who had recovered from COVID-19. The CDR3 nucleotides are TGCGCCAGCACCGTGAACGGTCGGGGGTCCTACAATGAGCAGTTCTTC. Its translation: CASTVNGRGSYNEQFF.